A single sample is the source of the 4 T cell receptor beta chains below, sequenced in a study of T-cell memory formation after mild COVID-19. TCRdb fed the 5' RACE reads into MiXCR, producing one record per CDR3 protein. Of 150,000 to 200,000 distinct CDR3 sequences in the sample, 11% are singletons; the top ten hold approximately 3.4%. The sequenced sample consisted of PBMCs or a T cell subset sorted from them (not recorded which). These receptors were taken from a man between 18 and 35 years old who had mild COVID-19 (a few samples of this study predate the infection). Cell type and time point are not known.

CDR3 sequence reads: CASNLRSGGPDTQYF. The DNA for the CDR3 is TGTGCCAGCAACCTCCGGAGCGGGGGCCCAGATACGCAGTATTTT. The V call is TRBV7-8, the J call TRBJ2-3; 8 positions agree with TRBD2. Germline V gives CDR1 SGHVS, CDR2 FQNEAQ. The V and J ends lost 7 bases and 4 bases, in that order; junction bases with no gene match: 10. The CDR3 has 15 amino acids.

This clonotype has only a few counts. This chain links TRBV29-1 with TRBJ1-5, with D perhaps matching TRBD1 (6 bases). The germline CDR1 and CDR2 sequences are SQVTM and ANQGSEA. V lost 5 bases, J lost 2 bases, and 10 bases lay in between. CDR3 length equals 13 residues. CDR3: CSVRGSGNQPQHF. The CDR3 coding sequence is TGCAGCGTTAGGGGGTCGGGCAATCAGCCCCAGCATTTT.

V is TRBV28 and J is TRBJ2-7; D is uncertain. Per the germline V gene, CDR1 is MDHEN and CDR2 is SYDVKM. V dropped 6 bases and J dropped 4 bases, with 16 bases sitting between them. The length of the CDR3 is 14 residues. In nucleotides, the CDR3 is TGTGCCAGCAGAACTTCCGGACGGCCATACGAGCAGTACGTC. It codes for CASRTSGRPYEQYV.

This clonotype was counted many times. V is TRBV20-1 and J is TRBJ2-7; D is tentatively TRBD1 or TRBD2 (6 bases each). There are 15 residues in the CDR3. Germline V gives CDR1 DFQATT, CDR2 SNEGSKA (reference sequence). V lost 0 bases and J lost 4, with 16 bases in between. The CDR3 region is CSARDFSGAAYEQYF. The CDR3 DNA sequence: TGCAGTGCTAGAGATTTTTCGGGGGCTGCGTACGAGCAGTACTTC.